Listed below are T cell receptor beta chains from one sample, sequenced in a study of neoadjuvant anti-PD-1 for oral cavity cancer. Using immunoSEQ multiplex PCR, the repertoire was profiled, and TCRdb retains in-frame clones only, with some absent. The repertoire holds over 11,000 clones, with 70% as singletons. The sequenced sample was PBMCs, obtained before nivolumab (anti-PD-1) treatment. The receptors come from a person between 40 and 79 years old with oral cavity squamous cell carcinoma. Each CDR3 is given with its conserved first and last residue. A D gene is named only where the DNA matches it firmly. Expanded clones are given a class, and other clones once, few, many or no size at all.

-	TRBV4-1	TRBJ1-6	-	CASSQGIDRSSNSPLHF	TGCGCCAGCAGCCAGGGTATTGACCGTAGTTCGAATTCACCCCTCCACTTT
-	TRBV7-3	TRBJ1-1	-	CASTNGGGKNTEAFF	TGTGCCAGCACCAATGGGGGAGGGAAGAACACTGAAGCTTTCTTT
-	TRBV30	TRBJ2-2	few	CAWSVGWETGELFF	TGTGCCTGGAGTGTCGGATGGGAGACCGGGGAGCTGTTTTTT
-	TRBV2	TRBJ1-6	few	CASSTDARSPLHF	TGTGCCAGCAGTACGGACGCCCGCTCACCCCTCCACTTT
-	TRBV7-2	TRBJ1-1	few	CASSLGRTEAFF	TGTGCCAGCAGCCTGGGACGAACTGAAGCTTTCTTT
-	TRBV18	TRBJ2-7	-	CASSLRQKDQNEQYF	TGTGCCAGCTCACTACGACAGAAGGACCAAAACGAGCAGTACTTC
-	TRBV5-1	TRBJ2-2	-	CATSRDPNTGELFF	TGCGCCACCTCACGGGACCCCAACACCGGGGAGCTGTTTTTT
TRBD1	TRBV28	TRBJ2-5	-	CASSLWTGGKETQYF	TGTGCCAGCAGTTTATGGACAGGGGGTAAGGAGACCCAGTACTTC
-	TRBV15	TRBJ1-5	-	CATSRAGDSDQPQHF	TGTGCCACCAGCAGAGCTGGGGACTCAGATCAGCCCCAGCATTTT
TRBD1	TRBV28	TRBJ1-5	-	CATSKSGQGYQTQHF	TGTGCCACCAGCAAGTCTGGACAGGGGTATCAGACCCAGCATTTT
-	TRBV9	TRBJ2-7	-	CASSPRLGGLRAYEQYF	TGTGCCAGCAGCCCGAGGCTCGGGGGTCTGAGAGCCTACGAGCAGTACTTC
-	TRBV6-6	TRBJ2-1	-	CASSGFRNEQFF	TGTGCCAGCAGCGGATTCCGCAATGAGCAGTTCTTC
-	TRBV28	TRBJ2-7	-	CASSPPGLTYEQYF	TGTGCCAGCAGCCCACCGGGCCTCACCTACGAGCAGTACTTC
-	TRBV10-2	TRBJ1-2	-	CASTNRGPNYGYTF	TGCGCCAGTACTAACCGGGGCCCGAACTATGGCTACACCTTC
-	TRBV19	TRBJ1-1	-	CASRQLNTEAFF	TGTGCCAGCAGACAGTTAAACACTGAAGCTTTCTTT
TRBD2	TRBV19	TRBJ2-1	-	CASSATGGHYNEQFF	TGTGCCAGTAGTGCTACGGGGGGGCATTACAATGAGCAGTTCTTC
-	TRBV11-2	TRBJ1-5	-	CASSSNMDSNQPQHF	TGTGCCAGCAGTTCCAATATGGATAGCAATCAGCCCCAGCATTTT
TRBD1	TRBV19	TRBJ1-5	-	CASSVQGARGQPQHF	TGTGCCAGTAGCGTACAGGGGGCGCGGGGTCAGCCCCAGCATTTT
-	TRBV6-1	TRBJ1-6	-	CASSRNSPLHF	TGTGCCAGCAGTCGTAATTCACCCCTCCACTTT
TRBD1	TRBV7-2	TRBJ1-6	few	CASSLVGQISPLHF	TGTGCCAGCAGCTTAGTGGGACAGATTTCACCCCTCCACTTT
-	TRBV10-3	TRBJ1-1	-	CATTGTPNTEAFF	TGTGCCACTACCGGGACACCGAACACTGAAGCTTTCTTT
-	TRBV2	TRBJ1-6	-	CASSTGAGSSPLHF	TGTGCCAGCAGCACCGGGGCAGGGAGTTCACCCCTCCACTTT
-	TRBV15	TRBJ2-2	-	CATSRGGETGELFF	TGTGCCACCAGCAGAGGAGGGGAGACCGGGGAGCTGTTTTTT
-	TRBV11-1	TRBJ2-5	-	CASSLWTEEEETQYF	TGTGCCAGCAGCTTATGGACTGAGGAGGAAGAGACCCAGTACTTC
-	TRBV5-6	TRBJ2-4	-	CASSRRQVKNIQYF	TGTGCCAGCAGCCGTCGACAGGTCAAAAACATTCAGTACTTC
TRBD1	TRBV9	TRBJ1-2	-	CASSVGGQSNYGYTF	TGTGCCAGCAGCGTAGGGGGACAGTCGAACTATGGCTACACCTTC
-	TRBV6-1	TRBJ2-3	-	CASSEAVHLDTQYF	TGTGCCAGCAGTGAAGCGGTACACCTAGATACGCAGTATTTT
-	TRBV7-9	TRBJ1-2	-	CASSLGLNGYTF	TGTGCCAGCAGCTTAGGCCTGAATGGCTACACCTTC
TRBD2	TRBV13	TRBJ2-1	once	CASSLVGLGNYNEQFF	TGTGCCAGCAGCTTGGTCGGACTAGGAAACTACAATGAGCAGTTCTTC
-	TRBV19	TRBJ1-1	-	CASSIARSGWAEAFF	TGTGCCAGTAGTATAGCCCGTTCAGGGTGGGCTGAAGCTTTCTTT
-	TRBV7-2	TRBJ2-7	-	CASSLYNTRSYEQYF	TGTGCCAGCAGCTTATATAACACCCGCTCCTACGAGCAGTACTTC
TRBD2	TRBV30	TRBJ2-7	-	CAWSVGWGTSGASYEQYF	TGTGCCTGGAGTGTCGGATGGGGGACTAGCGGGGCCTCCTACGAGCAGTACTTC
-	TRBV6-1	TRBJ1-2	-	CASNRAFNYGYTF	TGTGCCAGCAACAGGGCTTTTAACTATGGCTACACCTTC
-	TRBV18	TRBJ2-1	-	CASSPAIVQGTSNEQFF	TGTGCCAGCTCACCAGCTATCGTACAAGGGACGAGCAATGAGCAGTTCTTC
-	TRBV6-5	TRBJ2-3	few	CASSYSRFAGQDTQYF	TGTGCCAGCAGTTACTCGAGATTCGCGGGGCAAGATACGCAGTATTTT
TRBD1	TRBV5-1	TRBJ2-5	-	CASSYGQGLQETQYF	TGCGCCAGCAGCTACGGACAGGGGCTCCAAGAGACCCAGTACTTC
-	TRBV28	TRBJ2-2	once	CASSSPGQPNTGELFF	TGTGCCAGCAGCTCACCCGGACAGCCTAACACCGGGGAGCTGTTTTTT
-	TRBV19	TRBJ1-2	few	CASSKPGGLGFGGYTF	TGTGCCAGTAGTAAACCGGGGGGGCTAGGGTTCGGCGGCTACACCTTC
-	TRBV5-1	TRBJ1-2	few	CASSPAGGSYGYTF	TGCGCCAGCAGCCCGGCGGGGGGGAGCTATGGCTACACCTTC
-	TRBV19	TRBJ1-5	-	CASSIRAERLSNQPQHF	TGTGCCAGTAGTATAAGGGCTGAGAGGCTAAGCAATCAGCCCCAGCATTTT
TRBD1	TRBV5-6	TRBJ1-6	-	CASSTGQDSYNSPLHF	TGTGCCAGCAGCACTGGACAGGACTCCTATAATTCACCCCTCCACTTT
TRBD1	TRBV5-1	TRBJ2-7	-	CASSWDSYEQYF	TGCGCCAGCAGCTGGGACAGCTACGAGCAGTACTTC
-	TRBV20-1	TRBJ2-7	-	CSAGDYEQYF	TGCAGTGCGGGGGACTACGAGCAGTACTTC
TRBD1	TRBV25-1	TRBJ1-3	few	CASSELGQGNTIYF	TGTGCCAGCAGTGAATTGGGACAGGGAAACACCATATATTTT
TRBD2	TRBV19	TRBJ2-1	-	CATGLAGLGEQFF	TGTGCCACCGGACTAGCGGGACTGGGTGAGCAGTTCTTC